The 9 T cell receptor beta chains presented below share a single source sample, sequenced in a study of human T cells and chemical hapten exposure. TCRdb independently ran MiXCR on the RACE reads; one entry per CDR3 protein. The table includes some 74,000 distinct CDR3 sequences, about 14% detected once. Documented time point: pre-sensitization, week 0. Treatment reported: therapeutic diphenylcyclopropenone sensitization with weekly scalp DPC. Sequenced material: whole blood, taken in connection with sensitization to the hapten diphenylcyclopropenone (DPC). Receptors were obtained from a woman between 50 and 59 years old with alopecia areata. Some clones in this sample may be carry-over from other donors' samples.

This clonotype appeared a few times. This chain links TRBV7-6 with TRBJ2-1; 11 bases match TRBD2. The junction had 4 bases not matched to a gene; V was cut back by 6 bases and J by 3 bases. The germline CDR1 and CDR2 sequences are SGHVS and FNYEAQ. CDR3 length: 15 residues. CDR3 in DNA: TGTGCCAGCAGTCAGACTAGCGGGAACTACAATGAGCAGTTCTTC. It codes for CASSQTSGNYNEQFF.

V gene TRBV18 combines with J gene TRBJ2-5; D not resolved. The germline gives CDR1 KGHSH, CDR2 LQKENI. This CDR3 has 14 residues. V was shortened by 2 bases and J by 2 bases, with 9 bases between the two germline ends. The CDR3 sequence is CASSPIGVQETQYF. The DNA of the CDR3 is TGTGCCAGCTCACCAATTGGGGTACAAGAGACCCAGTACTTC.

This clonotype occurred many times. V usage is TRBV5-1 and J usage is TRBJ2-7, with D possibly matching TRBD1 (6 bases). The CDR3 has 15 amino acids. Germline assignment: CDR1 SGHRS and CDR2 YFSETQ. V was cut by 4 bases and J by 7 bases, with 21 bases left in between. CDR3 coding DNA: TGCGCCAGCAGCGGCGGCCCACAAGGGGGTGGAGAGCAGTACTTC. Its translation is CASSGGPQGGGEQYF.

This clonotype was detected ten times or more. In nucleotides, the CDR3 is TGCAGCGTTGAAAACCGGTTTGAAGCTTTCTTT. Its protein is CSVENRFEAFF. The chain is built from TRBV29-1 and TRBJ1-1; D is unresolved. Per germline, CDR1 SQVTM and CDR2 ANQGSEA. V dropped 2 bases and J dropped 7 bases, with 8 bases sitting between them. The CDR3 is 11 amino acids.

The J gene is TRBJ1-5, the V gene TRBV20-1; D call uncertain. V dropped 1 base and J dropped 0 bases, with 10 bases sitting between them. The CDR3 covers 15 residues. The V gene's germline CDR1 is DFQATT and CDR2 SNEGSKA (reference sequence). The CDR3 sequence is CSARGMGVSNQPQHF. CDR3 bases: TGCAGTGCTAGAGGGATGGGAGTTAGCAATCAGCCCCAGCATTTT.

This clonotype has only a few counts. V usage is TRBV18 and J usage is TRBJ2-5; D may match TRBD1 or TRBD2 (6 bases each). There are 16 residues in the CDR3. The germline gives CDR1 KGHSH, CDR2 LQKENI. V lost 1 base and J 4 bases, leaving 16 bases between the germline ends. CDR3 in DNA: TGTGCCAGCTCACCACTGGGGGCCGGCGGGATAGAGACCCAGTACTTC. Protein: CASSPLGAGGIETQYF.

The J gene is TRBJ1-5, the V gene TRBV5-5; no reliable D call. The CDR3 spans 15 residues. The ends were cut back, 1 base at V and 5 bases at J, with 13 bases in the middle. The germline V gene has CDR1 SGHKS and CDR2 YYEKEE (reference sequence). The CDR3: CASSLLLTAYQPQHF. For the CDR3, the DNA is TGTGCCAGCAGCTTGCTATTGACTGCATATCAGCCCCAGCATTTT. Using reference TRBV5-5 and TRBJ1-5 for the parts outside the CDR3, the full variable domain is DAGVTQSPTHLIKTRGQQVTLRCSPISGHKSVSWYQQVLGQGPQFIFQYYEKEERGRGNFPDRFSARQFPNYSSELNVNALLLGDSALYLCASSLLLTAYQPQHFGDGTRLSIL.

In its sample, this clonotype was seen a few times. The chain links TRBV14 to TRBJ2-2; possibly TRBD1 for D (6 bases). The V and J ends lost 2 bases and 6 bases respectively, with 16 bases between them. Germline V gene lookup returns CDR1 SGHDN and CDR2 FVKESK. The CDR3 spans 16 residues. The CDR3: CASSQLRLGASGELFF. The CDR3 nucleotides are TGTGCCAGCAGCCAATTACGTTTGGGGGCCTCCGGGGAGCTGTTTTTT.

The chain combines TRBV10-3 with TRBJ2-5; D remains unclear. The germline V gene has CDR1 ENHRY and CDR2 SYGVKD. This CDR3 is built from 12 residues. Trimming stripped 8 bases from V and 1 base from J, with 8 bases between. The CDR3: CAISYSQETQYF. DNA of the CDR3: TGTGCCATCTCGTACAGCCAAGAGACCCAGTACTTC.